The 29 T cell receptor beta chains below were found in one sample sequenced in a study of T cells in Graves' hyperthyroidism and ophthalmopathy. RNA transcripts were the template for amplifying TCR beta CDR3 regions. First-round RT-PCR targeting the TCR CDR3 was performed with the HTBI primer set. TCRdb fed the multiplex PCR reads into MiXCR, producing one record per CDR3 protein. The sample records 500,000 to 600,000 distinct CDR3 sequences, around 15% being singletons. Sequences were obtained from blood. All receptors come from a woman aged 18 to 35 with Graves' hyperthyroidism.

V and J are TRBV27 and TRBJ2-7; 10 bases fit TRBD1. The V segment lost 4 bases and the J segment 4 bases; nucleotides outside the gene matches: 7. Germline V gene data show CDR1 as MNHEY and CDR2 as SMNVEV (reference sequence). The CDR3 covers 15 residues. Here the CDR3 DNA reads TGTGCCAGCAGTTACCGACCGGGACAGGGGTACGAGCAGTACTTC. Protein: CASSYRPGQGYEQYF.

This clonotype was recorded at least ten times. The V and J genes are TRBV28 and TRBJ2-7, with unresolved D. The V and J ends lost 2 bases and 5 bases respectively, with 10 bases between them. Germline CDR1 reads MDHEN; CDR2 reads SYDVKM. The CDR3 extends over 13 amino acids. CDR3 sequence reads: CASSLGVSNEQYF. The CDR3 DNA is TGTGCCAGCAGTTTAGGAGTGAGCAACGAGCAGTACTTC.

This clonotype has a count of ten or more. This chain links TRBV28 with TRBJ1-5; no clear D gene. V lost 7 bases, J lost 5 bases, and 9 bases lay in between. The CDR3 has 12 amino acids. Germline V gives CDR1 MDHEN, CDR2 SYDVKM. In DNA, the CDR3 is TGTGCCAGCACCGGGTCCTATCAGCCCCAGCATTTT. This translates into CASTGSYQPQHF.

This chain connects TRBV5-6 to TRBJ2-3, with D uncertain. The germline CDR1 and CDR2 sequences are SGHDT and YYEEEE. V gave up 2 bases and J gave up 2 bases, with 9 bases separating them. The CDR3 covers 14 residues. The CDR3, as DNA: TGTGCCAGCAGCTTCCAGCATTTCACAGATACGCAGTATTTT. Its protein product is CASSFQHFTDTQYF. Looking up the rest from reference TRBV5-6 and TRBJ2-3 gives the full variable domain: DAGVTQSPTHLIKTRGQQVTLRCSPKSGHDTVSWYQQALGQGPQFIFQYYEEEERQRGNFPDRFSGHQFPNYSSELNVNALLLGDSALYLCASSFQHFTDTQYFGPGTRLTVL.

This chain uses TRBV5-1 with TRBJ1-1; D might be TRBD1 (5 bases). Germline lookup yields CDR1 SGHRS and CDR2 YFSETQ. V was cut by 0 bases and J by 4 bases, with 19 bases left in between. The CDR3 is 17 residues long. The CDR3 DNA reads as TGCGCCAGCAGCTTGGTCCAGGGCTCATATTTACCCACTGAAGCTTTCTTT. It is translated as CASSLVQGSYLPTEAFF.

This CDR3 reads CASSTRTGGFYEQYF. CDR3 DNA sequence: TGTGCCAGTAGTACCAGGACAGGGGGATTCTACGAGCAGTACTTC. The chain is built from TRBV19 and TRBJ2-7, with TRBD1 matching 10 bases. The V segment lost 4 bases and the J segment 3 bases; nucleotides outside the gene matches: 6. Germline V CDR1 and CDR2: LNHDA, SQIVND (reference sequence). The CDR3 has 15 residues.

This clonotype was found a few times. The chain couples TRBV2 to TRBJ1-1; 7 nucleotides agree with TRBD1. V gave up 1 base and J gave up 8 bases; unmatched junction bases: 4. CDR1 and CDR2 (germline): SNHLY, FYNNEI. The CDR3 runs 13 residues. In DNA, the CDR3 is TGTGCCAGCAGTGAAGGGGGGACAGCCGAAGCTTTCTTT. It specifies CASSEGGTAEAFF.

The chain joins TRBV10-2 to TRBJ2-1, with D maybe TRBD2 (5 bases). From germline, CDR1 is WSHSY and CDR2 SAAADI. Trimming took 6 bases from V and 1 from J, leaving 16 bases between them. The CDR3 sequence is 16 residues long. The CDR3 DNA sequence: TGCGCCAGCAGCTCAAACCCGGGATATTCCTACAATGAGCAGTTCTTC. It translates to CASSSNPGYSYNEQFF.

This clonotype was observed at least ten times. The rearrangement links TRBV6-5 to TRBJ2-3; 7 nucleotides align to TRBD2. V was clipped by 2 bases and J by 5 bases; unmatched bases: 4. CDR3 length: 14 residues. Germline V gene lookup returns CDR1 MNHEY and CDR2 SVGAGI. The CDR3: CASSYGREIDTQYF. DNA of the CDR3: TGTGCCAGCAGTTACGGGCGGGAGATAGATACGCAGTATTTT.

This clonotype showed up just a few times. In nucleotides, the CDR3 is TGTGCCAGCTCACCACCGAATTATCAGGATGAGCAGTTCTTC. Its translation is CASSPPNYQDEQFF. The chain joins TRBV18 to TRBJ2-1; no clear D gene. CDR3 size: 14 residues. The V and J ends lost 0 bases and 8 bases respectively, with 11 bases between them. CDR1 is KGHSH, CDR2 LQKENI, per germline.

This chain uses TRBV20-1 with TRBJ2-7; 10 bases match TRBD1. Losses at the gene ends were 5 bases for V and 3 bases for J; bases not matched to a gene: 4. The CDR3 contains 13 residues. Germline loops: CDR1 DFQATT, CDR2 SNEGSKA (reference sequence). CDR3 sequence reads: CSAGWDRGYEQYF. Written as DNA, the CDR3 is TGCAGTGCTGGGTGGGACAGGGGCTACGAGCAGTACTTC.

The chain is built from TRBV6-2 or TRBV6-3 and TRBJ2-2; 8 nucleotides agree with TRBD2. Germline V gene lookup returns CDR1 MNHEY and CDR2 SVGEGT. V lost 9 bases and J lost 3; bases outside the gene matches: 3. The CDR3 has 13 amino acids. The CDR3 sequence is CASAAGDTGELFF. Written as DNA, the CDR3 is TGTGCCAGTGCAGCGGGGGACACCGGGGAGCTGTTTTTT.

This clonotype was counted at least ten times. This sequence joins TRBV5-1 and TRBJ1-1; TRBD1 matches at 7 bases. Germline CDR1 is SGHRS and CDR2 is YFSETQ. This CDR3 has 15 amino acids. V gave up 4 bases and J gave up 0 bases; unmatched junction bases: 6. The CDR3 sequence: CASSADRAVNTEAFF. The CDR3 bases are TGCGCCAGCAGCGCCGACAGGGCGGTGAACACTGAAGCTTTCTTT.

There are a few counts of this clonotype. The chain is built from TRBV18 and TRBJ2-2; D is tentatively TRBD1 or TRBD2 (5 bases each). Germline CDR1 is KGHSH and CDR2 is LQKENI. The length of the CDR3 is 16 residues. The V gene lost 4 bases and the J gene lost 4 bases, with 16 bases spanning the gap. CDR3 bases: TGTGCCAGCTCACAGTTCTCCGGGGCGGCCACCGGGGAGCTGTTTTTT. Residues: CASSQFSGAATGELFF.

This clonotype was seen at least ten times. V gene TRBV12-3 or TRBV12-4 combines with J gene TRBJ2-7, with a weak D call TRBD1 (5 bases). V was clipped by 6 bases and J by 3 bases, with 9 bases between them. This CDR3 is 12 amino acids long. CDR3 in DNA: TGTGCCAGCAGCCCCCAGGGCTACGAGCAGTACTTC. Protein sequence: CASSPQGYEQYF.

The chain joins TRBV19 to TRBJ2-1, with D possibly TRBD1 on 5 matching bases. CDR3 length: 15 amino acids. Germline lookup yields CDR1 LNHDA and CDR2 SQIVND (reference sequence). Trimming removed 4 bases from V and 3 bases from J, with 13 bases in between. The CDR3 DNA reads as TGTGCCAGTAGTAAAGGGGTTTCCTTCTACAATGAGCAGTTCTTC. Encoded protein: CASSKGVSFYNEQFF.

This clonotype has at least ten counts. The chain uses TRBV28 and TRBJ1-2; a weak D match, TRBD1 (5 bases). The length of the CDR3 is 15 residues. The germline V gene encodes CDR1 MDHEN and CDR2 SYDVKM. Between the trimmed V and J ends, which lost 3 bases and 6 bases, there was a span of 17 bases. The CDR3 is CASSFSRQGDDGYTF. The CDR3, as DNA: TGTGCCAGCAGTTTTAGTCGGCAGGGTGATGATGGCTACACCTTC.

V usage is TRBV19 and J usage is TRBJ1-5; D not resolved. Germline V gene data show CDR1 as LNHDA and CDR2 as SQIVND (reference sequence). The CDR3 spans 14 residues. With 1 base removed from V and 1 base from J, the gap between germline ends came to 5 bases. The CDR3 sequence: CASSIAGSNQPQHF. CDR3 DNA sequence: TGTGCCAGTAGTATAGCGGGGAGCAATCAGCCCCAGCATTTT.

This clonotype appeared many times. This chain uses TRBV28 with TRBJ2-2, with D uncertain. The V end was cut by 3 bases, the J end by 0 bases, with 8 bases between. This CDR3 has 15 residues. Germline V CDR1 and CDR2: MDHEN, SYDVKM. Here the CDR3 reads CASSLSSPNTGELFF. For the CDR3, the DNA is TGTGCCAGCAGTTTGAGCTCTCCGAACACCGGGGAGCTGTTTTTT.

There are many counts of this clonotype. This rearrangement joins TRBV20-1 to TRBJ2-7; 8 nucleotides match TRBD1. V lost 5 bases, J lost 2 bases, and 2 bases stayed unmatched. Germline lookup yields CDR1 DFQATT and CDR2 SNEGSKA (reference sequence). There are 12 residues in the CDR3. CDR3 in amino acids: CSAPGQAYEQYF. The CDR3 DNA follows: TGCAGTGCTCCGGGACAGGCCTACGAGCAGTACTTC.

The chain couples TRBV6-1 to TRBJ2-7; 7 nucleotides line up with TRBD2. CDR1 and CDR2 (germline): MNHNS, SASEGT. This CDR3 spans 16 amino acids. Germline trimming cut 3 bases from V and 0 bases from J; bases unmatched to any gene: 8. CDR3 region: CASSENQPGGSYEQYF. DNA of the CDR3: TGTGCCAGCAGTGAGAATCAACCGGGAGGCTCCTACGAGCAGTACTTC.

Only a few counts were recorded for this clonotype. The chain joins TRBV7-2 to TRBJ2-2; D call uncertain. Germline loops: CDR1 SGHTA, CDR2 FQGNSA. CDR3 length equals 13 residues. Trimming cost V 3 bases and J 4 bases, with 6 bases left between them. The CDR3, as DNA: TGTGCCAGCAGCTTGTCCCTCACCGGGGAGCTGTTTTTT. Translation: CASSLSLTGELFF.

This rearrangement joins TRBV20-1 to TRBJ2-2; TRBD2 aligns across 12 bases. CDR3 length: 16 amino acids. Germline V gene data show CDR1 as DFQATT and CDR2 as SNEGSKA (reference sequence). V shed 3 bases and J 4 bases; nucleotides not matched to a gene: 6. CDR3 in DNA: TGCAGTGCTAGGCCTAGCGGGAGGGCCTCCACCGGGGAGCTGTTTTTT. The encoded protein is CSARPSGRASTGELFF.

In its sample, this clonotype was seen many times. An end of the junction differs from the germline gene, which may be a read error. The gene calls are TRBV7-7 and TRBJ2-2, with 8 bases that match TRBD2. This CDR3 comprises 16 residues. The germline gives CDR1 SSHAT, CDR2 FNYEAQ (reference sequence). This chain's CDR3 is CASSQSAGGSTGELFF. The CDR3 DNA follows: TGTGCTAGCAGCCAATCCGCGGGGGGCAGCACCGGGGAGCTGTTTTTT.

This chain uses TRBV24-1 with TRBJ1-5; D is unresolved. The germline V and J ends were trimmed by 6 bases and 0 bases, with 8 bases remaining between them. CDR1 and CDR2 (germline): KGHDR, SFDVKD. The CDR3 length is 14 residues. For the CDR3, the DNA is TGTGCCACCAGTTCAAGGTTTAGCAATCAGCCCCAGCATTTT. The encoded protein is CATSSRFSNQPQHF.

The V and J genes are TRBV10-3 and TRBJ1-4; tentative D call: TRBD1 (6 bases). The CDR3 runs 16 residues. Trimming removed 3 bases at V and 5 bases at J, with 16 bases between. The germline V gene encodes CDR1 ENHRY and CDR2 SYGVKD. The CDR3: CAISEGRGKGNEKLFF. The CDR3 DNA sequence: TGTGCCATCAGTGAAGGCAGGGGAAAGGGGAATGAAAAACTGTTTTTT.

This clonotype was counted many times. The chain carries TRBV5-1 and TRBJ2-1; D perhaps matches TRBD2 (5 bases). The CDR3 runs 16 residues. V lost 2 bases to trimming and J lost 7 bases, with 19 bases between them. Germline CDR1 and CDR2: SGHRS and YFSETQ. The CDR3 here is CASSFAGSAPWNEQFF. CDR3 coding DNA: TGCGCCAGCAGCTTCGCGGGTAGCGCTCCATGGAATGAGCAGTTCTTC.

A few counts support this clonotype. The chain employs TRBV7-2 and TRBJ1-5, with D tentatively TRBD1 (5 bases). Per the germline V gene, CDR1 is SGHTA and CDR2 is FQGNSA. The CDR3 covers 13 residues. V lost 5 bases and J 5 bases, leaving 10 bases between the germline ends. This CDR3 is CASSKRGYQPQHF. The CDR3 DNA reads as TGTGCCAGCAGCAAGAGGGGTTATCAGCCCCAGCATTTT.

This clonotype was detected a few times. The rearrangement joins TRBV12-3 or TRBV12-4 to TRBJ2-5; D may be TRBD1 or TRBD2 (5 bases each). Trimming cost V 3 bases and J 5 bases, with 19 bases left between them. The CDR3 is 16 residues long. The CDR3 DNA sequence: TGTGCCAGCAGTTTGGGGGTGAGGGTAAATTGGGAGACCCAGTACTTC. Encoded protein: CASSLGVRVNWETQYF.